Described below is a single T cell receptor beta chain sequence and its context. Its specificity is unknown. This sample was included in a study of beta chain features in type 1 diabetes. For the study at large: In age, gender and cell yields, patients were similar to healthy donors. Study outcomes and limitations: TCRB repertoires of naive, central memory and Treg cells appeared more similar among patients than among healthy donors.

The isolated RNA, all of it, was reverse transcribed, so expressed TCRB transcripts were what got sequenced. The table came from immunoSEQ multiplex PCR; TCRdb's copy has only in-frame clones and leaves some out. Among under 950,000 clones listed, 17% were seen once. CDR3 length: 11 amino acids. The germline V gene has CDR1 SGHAT and CDR2 FQNNGV. Trimming took off 5 bases at V and 8 bases at J, with 9 bases between the two ends. V and J are TRBV11-2 and TRBJ1-1, with unresolved D. This clonotype was obtained from a woman under 30 in good health. The specimen sequenced was naive CD4+ T cells from blood. The chain's CDR3 is CASSAQVEAFF. The CDR3 DNA reads as TGTGCCAGCAGCGCCCAGGTAGAAGCTTTCTTT.